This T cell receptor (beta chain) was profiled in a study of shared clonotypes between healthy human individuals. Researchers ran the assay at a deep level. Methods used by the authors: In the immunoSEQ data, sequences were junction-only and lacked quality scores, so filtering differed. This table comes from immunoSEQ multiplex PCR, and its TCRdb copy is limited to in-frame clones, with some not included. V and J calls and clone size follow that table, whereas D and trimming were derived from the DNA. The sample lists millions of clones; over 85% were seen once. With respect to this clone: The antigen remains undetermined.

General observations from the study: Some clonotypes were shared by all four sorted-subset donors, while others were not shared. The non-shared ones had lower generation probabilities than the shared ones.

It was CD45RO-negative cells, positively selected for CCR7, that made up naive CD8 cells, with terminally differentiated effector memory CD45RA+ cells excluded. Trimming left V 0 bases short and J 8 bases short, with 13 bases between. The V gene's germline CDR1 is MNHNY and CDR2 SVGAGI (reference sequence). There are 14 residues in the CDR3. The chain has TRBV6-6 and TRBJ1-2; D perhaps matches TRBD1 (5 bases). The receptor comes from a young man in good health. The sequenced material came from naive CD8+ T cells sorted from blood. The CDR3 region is CASSYSETVMGYTF. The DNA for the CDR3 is TGTGCCAGCAGTTACTCGGAGACAGTGATGGGCTACACCTTC.